These 25 T cell receptor beta chains were sequenced from one sample in a study of beta chain features in type 1 diabetes (dated by TCRdb to 2016 to 2019). What the research found in general, with its limitations: In all four CD4+ subsets, TCRB CDR3 length was moderately but significantly shorter in type 1 diabetes patients.

Receptors were amplified or captured by the immunoSEQ multiplex PCR assay. The entire amount of isolated RNA was reverse transcribed using the High Capacity cDNA Reverse Transcription Kit, so the sequenced TCRB transcripts were expressed ones. TCRdb obtained this table from immuneACCESS and retained in-frame rearrangements with V and J assigned. These tables miss some clones; where compared with another copy, unresolved V genes account for less than half of the shortfall, and the remainder is unexplained. The sample yields 500,000 to 650,000 clones; around 12% were counted once. Over 0.1% of the sample is in the top ten clones. The antigens of these receptors remain unknown. Specimen: naive CD4+ T cells from blood. The sample's cell subset or site label, in plain terms: true naive CD4+ T cells. These TCRs come from a man younger than 40 with type 1 diabetes.

This clone has just a few counts. The chain carries TRBV5-4 and TRBJ2-3; possibly TRBD2 for D (6 bases). The CDR3 covers 17 residues. CDR1 is SGHNT and CDR2 is YYREEE in the germline V gene (reference sequence). V was clipped by 4 bases and J by 0 bases, with 18 bases between them. CDR3 residues: CASSQGGAGSSTDTQYF. The DNA for the CDR3 is TGTGCCAGCAGCCAAGGAGGGGCGGGGAGTAGCACAGATACGCAGTATTTT.

V and J are TRBV5-1 and TRBJ1-1, with D perhaps TRBD1 (6 bases). V was clipped by 4 bases and J by 5 bases, with 15 bases between them. The germline V gene has CDR1 SGHRS and CDR2 YFSETQ. The CDR3 totals 14 residues. The CDR3 nucleotides read TGCGCCAGCAGCCCCCGCGCAGGGGTTACTGAAGCTTTCTTT. Amino acid sequence: CASSPRAGVTEAFF.

The rearrangement links TRBV9 to TRBJ2-1, with D possibly TRBD2 on 6 matching bases. The CDR3 has 12 amino acids. Trimming removed 7 bases from V and 7 bases from J, with 12 bases in between. Germline CDR1 SGDLS, CDR2 YYNGEE. CDR3 in amino acids: CASSSGRNEQFF. The CDR3 DNA follows: TGTGCCAGCTCAAGCGGGCGGAATGAGCAGTTCTTC.

This clone occurred a few times. The J gene is TRBJ1-2, the V gene TRBV4-3, with D maybe TRBD1 (6 bases). Trimming removed 2 bases at V and 5 bases at J, with 9 bases between. Germline CDR1 reads LGHNA; CDR2 reads YSLEER. This CDR3 spans 13 amino acids. CDR3 protein: CASSQTGIYGYTF. The CDR3 DNA sequence: TGCGCCAGCAGCCAAACAGGGATTTATGGCTACACCTTC.

The chain combines TRBV27 with TRBJ2-7; D is uncertain. CDR1 and CDR2 (germline): MNHEY, SMNVEV (reference sequence). The V end lost 4 bases, the J end lost 5 bases, and 3 bases lay between the germline ends. The CDR3 contains 10 residues. This CDR3 is CASSSNEQYF. CDR3 in DNA: TGTGCCAGCAGTTCGAACGAGCAGTACTTC.

This chain joins TRBV18 and TRBJ2-7, with a tentative D call TRBD1 (6 bases). Germline CDR1 is KGHSH and CDR2 is LQKENI. This CDR3 is built from 13 residues. V was pared by 2 bases and J by 6 bases, with 11 bases between. The CDR3 DNA reads as TGTGCCAGCTCACCAGAACAGGGACGCGAGCAGTACTTC. This gives the protein CASSPEQGREQYF.

This clone has more than one count but fewer than ten. The rearrangement links TRBV7-2 to TRBJ2-2; D ambiguous. Trimming took off 4 bases at V and 6 bases at J, with 6 bases between the two ends. Per germline, CDR1 SGHTA and CDR2 FQGNSA. The CDR3 runs 12 residues. CDR3 DNA: TGTGCCAGCAGCTCGCTCCCCGGGGAGCTGTTTTTT. It codes for CASSSLPGELFF.

V is TRBV4-3 and J is TRBJ1-2; the match to TRBD1 covers 7 bases. V shed 0 bases, J shed 7 bases, and the junction held 11 bases outside the gene matches. This CDR3 is built from 16 residues. Germline V gene sequence: CDR1 LGHNA, CDR2 YSLEER. The CDR3 protein is CASSQDLTGREAGYTF. In DNA form, the CDR3 reads TGCGCCAGCAGCCAAGATTTGACAGGGCGGGAGGCTGGCTACACCTTC.

The J gene is TRBJ2-3, the V gene TRBV5-6; no definite D call. The germline V gene has CDR1 SGHDT and CDR2 YYEEEE. This CDR3 region has 17 residues. Trimming cost V 1 base and J 0 bases, with 15 bases left between them. CDR3 protein: CASSLRRARKSTDTQYF. CDR3 bases: TGTGCCAGCAGCTTGAGGAGAGCGCGGAAGAGCACAGATACGCAGTATTTT.

The chain is built from TRBV21-1 and TRBJ1-5. TRBV21-1 is noted as a pseudogene. The CDR3 runs to 19 residues. In DNA, the CDR3 is TGTGCCAGCAGTTCGACTCCTTTCGGTCCGTCGGGTAGTAATCAGCCCCAGCATTTT. Its translation: CASSSTPFGPSGSNQPQHF.

This clone was picked up a small number of times. The chain combines TRBV29-1 with TRBJ1-4, with TRBD1 as a possible D gene (6 bases). The germline gives CDR1 SQVTM, CDR2 ANQGSEA. The length of the CDR3 is 11 residues. V was cut by 6 bases and J by 8 bases, with 10 bases left in between. The CDR3 DNA follows: TGCAGCGTCCACAGGGACGAAAAACTGTTTTTT. As protein: CSVHRDEKLFF.

V is TRBV28 and J is TRBJ1-4; perhaps TRBD1 as D (6 bases). CDR3 length: 14 residues. Germline CDR1 reads MDHEN; CDR2 reads SYDVKM. The V and J ends lost 5 bases and 4 bases respectively, with 11 bases between them. CDR3 nucleotides: TGTGCCAGCAGTCCAGGGGACAATAATGAAAAACTGTTTTTT. It specifies CASSPGDNNEKLFF.

The chain uses TRBV6-5 and TRBJ2-2; D tentatively reads TRBD1 or TRBD2 (5 bases each). CDR1 is MNHEY, CDR2 SVGAGI, per germline. Trimming cost V 0 bases and J 1 base, with 9 bases left between them. The CDR3 spans 16 residues. The CDR3 protein is CASSYSGTENTGELFF. CDR3 coding DNA: TGTGCCAGCAGTTACTCGGGGACGGAGAACACCGGGGAGCTGTTTTTT.

This clone was counted only a few times. The chain joins TRBV30 to TRBJ1-2; possible D gene TRBD1, 6 bases. Germline V gene sequence: CDR1 GTSNPN, CDR2 SVGIG (reference sequence). The CDR3 has 13 amino acids. Trimming removed 0 bases at V and 4 bases at J, with 9 bases between. The CDR3 DNA reads as TGTGCCTGGAGTGTACAGGGCCCCTATGGCTACACCTTC. Protein: CAWSVQGPYGYTF.

This clone was counted a few times. The chain joins TRBV4-3 to TRBJ1-3, with 7 positions matching TRBD1. Trimming removed 0 bases from V and 3 bases from J; junction bases left unmatched: 11. The CDR3 is 18 amino acids. CDR1 is LGHNA and CDR2 is YSLEER in the germline V gene. The CDR3 DNA reads as TGCGCCAGCAGCCAAGATCTTATGGGCAGGGGGGGTGGAAACACCATATATTTT. It yields the protein CASSQDLMGRGGGNTIYF.

The chain couples TRBV7-2 to TRBJ2-5; 7 bases match TRBD2. This CDR3 contains 18 residues. J gave up 1 base and V 1 base, and 12 bases lay outside the gene matches. Germline CDR1 is SGHTA and CDR2 is FQGNSA. As DNA, the CDR3 is TGTGCCAGCAGCTTAGGTCTAGCCACTCTAGCGGTCCAAGAGACCCAGTACTTC. This encodes CASSLGLATLAVQETQYF.

This clone was seen more than once but under ten times. The V and J genes are TRBV10-3 and TRBJ2-7; a possible D gene is TRBD2 (5 bases). The ends were cut back, 9 bases at V and 5 bases at J, with 14 bases in the middle. CDR1 is ENHRY and CDR2 is SYGVKD in the germline V gene. This CDR3 spans 12 amino acids. The CDR3 is CAIGSEVNEQYF. Here the CDR3 DNA reads TGTGCCATAGGGTCGGAGGTCAACGAGCAGTACTTC.

The chain links TRBV7-2 to TRBJ2-5; perhaps D is TRBD1 or TRBD2 (5 bases each). This CDR3 contains 16 residues. V lost 5 bases and J lost 2, with 18 bases in between. Germline-derived CDR1 and CDR2 are SGHTA and FQGNSA. The CDR3 sequence is CASSPGPGTSQETQYF. Here the CDR3 DNA reads TGTGCCAGCAGCCCAGGTCCCGGGACGTCTCAAGAGACCCAGTACTTC.

This clone was seen a handful of times. The CDR3 DNA reads as TGCGCCAGCAGCCAAGGACAGGGTGCTGGGGCCAACGTCCTGACTTTC. Protein sequence: CASSQGQGAGANVLTF. The V and J genes are TRBV4-3 and TRBJ2-6; 7 bases line up with TRBD1. This CDR3 region has 16 residues. The junction had 2 bases not matched to a gene; V was cut back by 1 base and J by 2 bases. The germline V gene encodes CDR1 LGHNA and CDR2 YSLEER.

This clone turned up a few times. The chain uses TRBV6-6 and TRBJ1-4, with TRBD1 identical over 7 bases. Germline CDR1 reads MNHNY; CDR2 reads SVGAGI (reference sequence). V lost 9 bases to trimming and J lost 4 bases; unmatched junction nucleotides: 5. CDR3 size: 13 residues. The CDR3 spells CASRQGDNEKLFF. CDR3 nucleotides: TGTGCCAGTCGACAGGGAGATAATGAAAAACTGTTTTTT.

This clone was found a few times. This chain joins TRBV9 and TRBJ1-2; 11 bases match TRBD1. Germline CDR1 and CDR2: SGDLS and YYNGEE. CDR3 length: 14 amino acids. V dropped 4 bases and J dropped 4; count of bases not matched to a gene: 3. CDR3 amino acids: CASSRTGGIYGYTF. In DNA form, the CDR3 reads TGTGCCAGCAGCCGGACAGGGGGCATCTATGGCTACACCTTC.

This clone was observed a few times. This chain joins TRBV2 and TRBJ1-5; 7 nucleotides line up with TRBD1. This CDR3 spans 14 amino acids. Losses at the gene ends were 6 bases for V and 4 bases for J; bases not matched to a gene: 6. Looked up from germline, CDR1 is SNHLY and CDR2 is FYNNEI. Here the CDR3 DNA reads TGTGCCAGCAGCACCCGGGACAGTAATCAGCCCCAGCATTTT. Encoded protein: CASSTRDSNQPQHF.

This clone was counted a few times. CDR3 residues: CASSYLGQGSETQYF. In DNA form, the CDR3 reads TGTGCCAGCAGCTACTTAGGACAGGGGTCGGAGACCCAGTACTTC. The chain recombines TRBV5-6 with TRBJ2-5, with 9 bases fitting TRBD1. V trimming: 3 bases; J trimming: 5 bases; junction bases outside the gene matches: 8. CDR3 length: 15 residues. Germline V gene data show CDR1 as SGHDT and CDR2 as YYEEEE.

The chain is built from TRBV19 and TRBJ1-1; TRBD1 is a possible D gene (6 bases). There are 15 residues in the CDR3. In germline, CDR1 is LNHDA, CDR2 SQIVND (reference sequence). Trimming stripped 10 bases from V and 0 bases from J, with 18 bases between. CDR3 in DNA: TGTGCCACCACCCGACAGGCGACGGTGAACACTGAAGCTTTCTTT. Protein: CATTRQATVNTEAFF. The full variable domain, rest sourced from reference TRBV19 and TRBJ1-1, is DGGITQSPKYLFRKEGQNVTLSCEQNLNHDAMYWYRQDPGQGLRLIYYSQIVNDFQKGDIAEGYSVSREKKESFPLTVTSAQKNPTAFYLCATTRQATVNTEAFFGQGTRLTVV.

As DNA, the CDR3 is TGCGCCAGCAGCTTGTCTGGGCTCGGAGCGGATGGCTACACCTTC. Its protein product is CASSLSGLGADGYTF. The chain carries TRBV5-1 and TRBJ1-2; D not resolved. Per germline, CDR1 SGHRS and CDR2 YFSETQ. V lost 1 base and J lost 6, with 16 bases in between. The CDR3 contains 15 residues.